Listed here are 21 T cell receptor beta chains from one sample, sequenced in a study of blood T cell repertoires in COVID-19 (dated by TCRdb to about 2020). Library construction relied on the immunoSEQ multiplex PCR assay. TCRdb limited this immuneACCESS table to in-frame rearrangements with V and J called. A share of clones is missing; checked studies link under half to unresolved V genes, and the rest is unexplained. Within this sample are some 250,000 clones, with approximately 83% of them counted one time only. Around 2% of the sample is held by the ten biggest clonotypes. Source material: PBMCs or T cells enriched from blood (not recorded which). All receptors derive from a woman between 45 and 65 years old who had recovered from COVID-19.

This sequence joins TRBV7-9 and TRBJ2-7; D uncertain. The CDR3 consists of 13 residues. V was cut by 1 base and J by 6 bases, with 10 bases left in between. Germline V CDR1 and CDR2: SEHNR, FQNEAQ (reference sequence). CDR3 in DNA: TGTGCCAGCAGCTTAGTTCCCAGTCGCGAGCAGTACTTC. Translating gives CASSLVPSREQYF.

This sequence joins TRBV28 and TRBJ1-4, with TRBD1 as a possible D gene (6 bases). The germline gives CDR1 MDHEN, CDR2 SYDVKM. Trimming pared 4 bases from V and 6 bases from J, leaving 15 bases between. The CDR3 runs 15 residues. As DNA, the CDR3 is TGTGCCAGCAGTTCTGAAAAGGGGGGGGATGAAAAACTGTTTTTT. It encodes CASSSEKGGDEKLFF.

The gene calls are TRBV7-9 and TRBJ2-3, with D unresolved. Trimming removed 6 bases at V and 0 bases at J, with 7 bases between. The CDR3 is 13 amino acids. Germline CDR1 SEHNR, CDR2 FQNEAQ (reference sequence). The CDR3 bases are TGTGCCAGCAGGCCGACTAGCACAGATACGCAGTATTTT. Protein sequence: CASRPTSTDTQYF.

This rearrangement joins TRBV10-1 to TRBJ2-1; TRBD1 matches 9 bases. Germline V lookup: CDR1 WNHNN, CDR2 SYGVQD (reference sequence). The V and J ends lost 5 bases and 8 bases, in that order; junction bases with no gene match: 4. This CDR3 comprises 13 residues. The CDR3 spells CASSLTGGYEQFF. CDR3 in DNA: TGCGCCAGCAGTCTAACAGGGGGCTATGAGCAGTTCTTC.

The chain carries TRBV6-2 or TRBV6-3 and TRBJ2-7, with TRBD2 matching over 14 bases. The CDR3 consists of 14 residues. CDR1 and CDR2 (germline): MNHEY, SVGEGT. V dropped 6 bases and J dropped 9; count of bases not matched to a gene: 7. CDR3: CASSDGTSGRVQYF. Written as DNA, the CDR3 is TGTGCCAGCAGCGACGGGACTAGCGGGAGAGTGCAGTACTTC.

This clone was seen a single time. Mismatch with germline at one junction end may stem from a read error. The V call is TRBV10-1, the J call TRBJ2-3, with 11 bases lining up with TRBD2. This CDR3 comprises 15 residues. Per germline, CDR1 WNHNN and CDR2 SYGVQD (reference sequence). CDR3 amino acids: CASSDTSGSRDTQYF. CDR3 DNA: TGCGCCAGCAGTGATACTAGCGGGAGCAGAGATACGCAGTATTTT.

This clone was seen once. The rearrangement uses TRBV12-3 or TRBV12-4 and TRBJ2-3, with a possible D match to TRBD1 (6 bases). The CDR3 has 13 residues. Trimming removed 8 bases from V and 4 bases from J, with 13 bases in between. The CDR3 DNA reads as TGTGCCAGCTTTGGGGGCCCCCCAGATACGCAGTATTTT. This codes for CASFGGPPDTQYF.

The chain combines TRBV28 with TRBJ1-2; 7 bases are a match to TRBD1. The junction had 4 bases not matched to a gene; V was cut back by 5 bases and J by 1 base. The CDR3 extends over 14 amino acids. CDR1 is MDHEN and CDR2 is SYDVKM in the germline V gene. This CDR3 is CASSNQGGNYGYTF. For the CDR3, the DNA is TGTGCCAGCAGTAATCAGGGGGGTAACTATGGCTACACCTTC.

This clone was counted a few times. This chain uses TRBV11-3 with TRBJ2-1, with 10 bases aligning to TRBD2. V dropped 0 bases and J dropped 0; count of bases not matched to a gene: 2. This CDR3 contains 17 residues. CDR1 and CDR2 (germline): SGHNT, YENEEA. CDR3 nucleotides: TGTGCCAGCAGCTTAGATTCTAGCGGGGGCTCCTACAATGAGCAGTTCTTC. Its protein product is CASSLDSSGGSYNEQFF.

The V and J genes are TRBV5-5 and TRBJ1-1; 9 nucleotides line up with TRBD1. CDR1 is SGHKS, CDR2 YYEKEE, per germline (reference sequence). V gave up 1 base and J gave up 5 bases; unmatched junction bases: 6. The CDR3 has 15 amino acids. CDR3 DNA sequence: TGTGCCAGCAGCTTGCTGGGACAGGGTGGGACTGAAGCTTTCTTT. Amino acids: CASSLLGQGGTEAFF.

Only a few counts were recorded for this clone. V usage is TRBV2 and J usage is TRBJ1-2; D is unresolved. The CDR3 is made up of 13 amino acids. Germline CDR1 SNHLY, CDR2 FYNNEI. V shed 2 bases and J shed 3 bases, with 7 bases lying between them. CDR3 sequence (DNA): TGTGCCAGCAGTGAATCCGTGTACTATGGCTACACCTTC. Translation: CASSESVYYGYTF.

This chain links TRBV9 with TRBJ2-1, with D maybe TRBD2 (5 bases). The V gene's germline CDR1 is SGDLS and CDR2 YYNGEE. The CDR3 contains 15 residues. The V gene lost 0 bases and the J gene lost 10 bases, with 17 bases spanning the gap. Here the CDR3 reads CASSVGPLQTGEQFF. CDR3 in DNA: TGTGCCAGCAGCGTAGGGCCTTTACAGACGGGGGAGCAGTTCTTC.

The chain links TRBV19 to TRBJ2-7; TRBD1 aligns across 7 bases. V was clipped by 9 bases and J by 2 bases; unmatched bases: 4. Germline lookup yields CDR1 LNHDA and CDR2 SQIVND (reference sequence). This CDR3 comprises 12 residues. CDR3 DNA sequence: TGTGCCAGGCACAGGGGCCCCTACGAGCAGTACTTC. This codes for CARHRGPYEQYF. Variable domain in full (rest from reference TRBV19 and TRBJ2-7): DGGITQSPKYLFRKEGQNVTLSCEQNLNHDAMYWYRQDPGQGLRLIYYSQIVNDFQKGDIAEGYSVSREKKESFPLTVTSAQKNPTAFYLCARHRGPYEQYFGPGTRLTVT.

The rearrangement uses TRBV5-4 and TRBJ1-5; 7 nucleotides match TRBD1. The CDR3 spans 14 residues. The ends lost 3 bases at V and 9 bases at J; junction bases unmatched: 9. Germline CDR1 SGHNT, CDR2 YYREEE (reference sequence). CDR3 in amino acids: CASSSRDSQGPQHF. For the CDR3, the DNA is TGTGCCAGCAGCTCCAGGGACAGCCAGGGGCCCCAGCATTTT.

The genes are TRBV9 and TRBJ1-5, with D hard to call. Germline-derived CDR1 and CDR2 are SGDLS and YYNGEE. The CDR3 contains 13 residues. The V end was cut by 0 bases, the J end by 7 bases, with 8 bases between. The CDR3 coding sequence is TGTGCCAGCAGCGTAGCAGAGACACAGCCCCAGCATTTT. Translating it yields CASSVAETQPQHF.

The chain employs TRBV2 and TRBJ2-3; D gene ambiguous. Germline assignment: CDR1 SNHLY and CDR2 FYNNEI. The CDR3 loop spans 15 amino acids. V shed 6 bases and J shed 2 bases, with 15 bases lying between them. The DNA of the CDR3 is TGTGCCAGCAGCCGACTCGGGTCATCCACAGATACGCAGTATTTT. Translated, it gives CASSRLGSSTDTQYF.

This clone was counted a single time. The DNA for the CDR3 is TGTGCCAGCAGCTCCCGTCGCGCGCGGAGCAATCAGCCCCAGCATTTT. Protein product: CASSSRRARSNQPQHF. This chain uses TRBV7-8 with TRBJ1-5; D gene ambiguous. V was cut by 4 bases and J by 1 base, with 14 bases left in between. Germline V gene data show CDR1 as SGHVS and CDR2 as FQNEAQ. The CDR3 extends over 16 amino acids.

The rearrangement joins TRBV5-1 to TRBJ2-1; the D is unclear. Germline V gene lookup returns CDR1 SGHRS and CDR2 YFSETQ. V lost 1 base and J lost 1, with 9 bases in between. CDR3 length: 15 amino acids. The DNA for the CDR3 is TGCGCCAGCAGCTTGTATGCTAGTTCCTACAATGAGCAGTTCTTC. This encodes CASSLYASSYNEQFF.

The CDR3 nucleotides are TGTGCCAGCAGTGAAGCGCTTGTGTGGGGACAGGGGTCCTACGAGCAGTACTTC. Translation: CASSEALVWGQGSYEQYF. The V call is TRBV2, the J call TRBJ2-7; 10 bases match TRBD1. The CDR3 is 18 residues long. Germline CDR1 SNHLY, CDR2 FYNNEI. V shed 0 bases, J shed 1 base, and the junction held 9 bases outside the gene matches.

V and J are TRBV19 and TRBJ1-5; D not resolved. V was shortened by 3 bases and J by 0 bases, with 12 bases between the two germline ends. The CDR3 is made up of 16 amino acids. Germline values: CDR1 LNHDA, CDR2 SQIVND (reference sequence). The CDR3 is CASSMRHLDSNQPQHF. CDR3 sequence (DNA): TGTGCCAGTAGTATGAGGCACCTAGATAGCAATCAGCCCCAGCATTTT.

The gene calls are TRBV6-4 and TRBJ2-1; TRBD2 matches 12 bases. From germline, CDR1 is MRHNA and CDR2 SNTAGT. The CDR3 consists of 15 residues. The trim removed 5 bases at V and 8 bases at J, leaving 7 bases unmatched. The CDR3 sequence: CASSKTSGSFDEQFF. CDR3 nucleotides: TGTGCCAGCAGTAAGACTAGCGGGAGTTTCGATGAGCAGTTCTTC.